Listed below are T cell receptor beta chains from one sample, sequenced in a study of cytomegalovirus exposure and HLA in healthy donors. TCRdb's table, derived via immunoSEQ multiplex PCR, lists solely in-frame clones and lacks some. The repertoire holds 140,000 or so clones, with 61% as singletons. The sequenced material came from PBMCs. The receptor set was obtained from a male donor in good health and CMV-seronegative. Each CDR3 is given with its conserved first and last residue. Fields, in order: clone size, D gene, J gene, V gene, CDR3 protein, CDR3 DNA. The D gene is left open where the match is weak. Rows give clone size only sometimes, using once, few, many, or a class for an expanded clone.

abundance: .; d_gene: .; j_gene: TRBJ1-5; v_gene: TRBV10-3; CDR3aa: CAIKEGAGKQPQHF; CDR3nt: TGTGCCATCAAGGAAGGGGCAGGGAAACAGCCCCAGCATTTT
abundance: .; d_gene: TRBD1; j_gene: TRBJ1-1; v_gene: TRBV5-7; CDR3aa: CASSLRDRALNTEAFF; CDR3nt: TGTGCCAGCAGCTTGCGAGACAGGGCTTTAAACACTGAAGCTTTCTTT
abundance: .; d_gene: TRBD1; j_gene: TRBJ2-7; v_gene: TRBV7-9; CDR3aa: CASSWGTGGPYEQYF; CDR3nt: TGTGCCAGCAGCTGGGGGACAGGGGGCCCCTACGAGCAGTACTTC
abundance: .; d_gene: TRBD1; j_gene: TRBJ2-7; v_gene: TRBV7-9; CDR3aa: CSSSYPQQGPSYEQYF; CDR3nt: TGTTCCAGCAGCTATCCCCAACAGGGGCCCTCCTACGAGCAGTACTTC
abundance: .; d_gene: TRBD1; j_gene: TRBJ2-6; v_gene: TRBV7-6; CDR3aa: CASSPLQGAGANVLTF; CDR3nt: TGTGCCAGCAGCCCATTACAGGGGGCTGGGGCCAACGTCCTGACTTTC
abundance: few; d_gene: TRBD2; j_gene: TRBJ2-1; v_gene: TRBV7-3; CDR3aa: CASSQGLSSYNEQFF; CDR3nt: TGTGCCAGCAGCCAGGGACTAAGCTCCTACAATGAGCAGTTCTTC
abundance: few; d_gene: TRBD1; j_gene: TRBJ2-7; v_gene: TRBV28; CDR3aa: CASSLGGQGAGEQYF; CDR3nt: TGTGCCAGCAGTTTGGGCGGGCAGGGGGCGGGTGAGCAGTACTTC
abundance: .; d_gene: .; j_gene: TRBJ2-2; v_gene: TRBV11-2; CDR3aa: CASSPVRGGELFF; CDR3nt: TGTGCCAGCAGCCCCGTCCGCGGCGGGGAGCTGTTTTTT
abundance: .; d_gene: .; j_gene: TRBJ1-2; v_gene: TRBV7-8; CDR3aa: CASSPSRALNYGYTF; CDR3nt: TGTGCCAGCAGCCCCAGCAGGGCCCTCAACTATGGCTACACCTTC
abundance: .; d_gene: .; j_gene: TRBJ2-2; v_gene: TRBV5-1; CDR3aa: CASSLDGVGLFF; CDR3nt: TGCGCCAGCAGCTTGGATGGGGTGGGGCTGTTCTTT
abundance: .; d_gene: TRBD1; j_gene: TRBJ2-5; v_gene: TRBV2; CDR3aa: CASSRQGIGETQYF; CDR3nt: TGTGCCAGCAGTCGACAGGGGATCGGGGAGACCCAGTACTTC
abundance: few; d_gene: .; j_gene: TRBJ1-6; v_gene: TRBV5-6; CDR3aa: CASRSRDSYNSPLHF; CDR3nt: TGTGCCAGCAGATCCAGGGACTCCTATAATTCACCCCTCCACTTT
abundance: .; d_gene: .; j_gene: TRBJ2-2; v_gene: TRBV13; CDR3aa: CASSTPLRTGELFF; CDR3nt: TGTGCCAGCAGCACTCCTCTCCGGACCGGGGAGCTGTTTTTT
abundance: .; d_gene: .; j_gene: TRBJ2-7; v_gene: TRBV18; CDR3aa: CASSPQAYEQYF; CDR3nt: TGTGCCAGCTCACCACAAGCTTACGAGCAGTACTTC
abundance: .; d_gene: TRBD1; j_gene: TRBJ2-7; v_gene: TRBV19; CDR3aa: CASRSQSSGTANSYEQYF; CDR3nt: TGTGCCAGTAGATCGCAAAGCTCCGGGACAGCAAACTCCTACGAGCAGTACTTC
abundance: .; d_gene: .; j_gene: TRBJ2-7; v_gene: TRBV15; CDR3aa: CATSSKRDSPYEQYF; CDR3nt: TGTGCCACCAGCTCGAAGAGGGACTCTCCCTACGAGCAGTACTTC